This TCR beta chain appears in the sequencing data of a study of blood T cell repertoires in COVID-19. Turning to the study itself: There were acute and convalescent COVID-19 samples, and they came from the United States, Italy and Spain. Sample material is recorded as cDNA or gDNA derived from T cells, B-cell-depleted T cells, or PBMCs.

The CDR3 runs 13 residues. Trimming left V 4 bases short and J 7 bases short, with 14 bases between. Germline V gene data show CDR1 as SGHNT and CDR2 as YYREEE (reference sequence). In the source study's methods: The assay estimated nucleated cells by amplifying reference gene primers. TCRdb's table, derived via immunoSEQ multiplex PCR, lists solely in-frame clones and lacks some. Clone size and V and J calls were adopted from that table, with D and trimming inferred from the DNA. The sample includes about 230,000 clones, roughly 83% of them seen just once. The rearrangement joins TRBV5-4 to TRBJ2-5, with D perhaps TRBD1 (6 bases). Sequenced input: peripheral blood. This TCR was sampled from a woman in her 70s with active or convalescent COVID-19. For the CDR3, the DNA is TGTGCCAGCAGCCCGGACAGCGTAGGGACCCAGTACTTC. It translates to CASSPDSVGTQYF.